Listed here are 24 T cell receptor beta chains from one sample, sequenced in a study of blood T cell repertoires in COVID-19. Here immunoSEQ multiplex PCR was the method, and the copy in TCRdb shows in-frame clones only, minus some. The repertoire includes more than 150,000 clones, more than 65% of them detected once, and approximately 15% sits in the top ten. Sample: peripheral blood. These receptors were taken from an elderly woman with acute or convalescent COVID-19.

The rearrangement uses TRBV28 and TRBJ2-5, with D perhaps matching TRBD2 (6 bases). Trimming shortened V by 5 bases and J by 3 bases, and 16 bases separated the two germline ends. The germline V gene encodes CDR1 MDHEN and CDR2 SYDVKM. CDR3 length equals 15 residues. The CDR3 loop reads CASSRIHSGEETQYF. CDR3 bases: TGTGCCAGCAGTCGGATCCATAGCGGAGAAGAGACCCAGTACTTC.

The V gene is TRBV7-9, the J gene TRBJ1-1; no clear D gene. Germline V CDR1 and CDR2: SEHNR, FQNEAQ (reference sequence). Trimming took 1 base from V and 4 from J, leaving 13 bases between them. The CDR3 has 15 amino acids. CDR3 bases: TGTGCCAGCAGCTTAGTGCCGGGTTTGATCACTGAAGCTTTCTTT. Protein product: CASSLVPGLITEAFF.

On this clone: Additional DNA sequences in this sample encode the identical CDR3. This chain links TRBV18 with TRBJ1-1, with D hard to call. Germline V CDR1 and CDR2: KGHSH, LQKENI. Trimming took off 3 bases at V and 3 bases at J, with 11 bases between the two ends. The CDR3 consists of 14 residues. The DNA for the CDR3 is TGTGCCAGCTCACCCTTCGGTGAGGACACTGAAGCTTTCTTT. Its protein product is CASSPFGEDTEAFF.

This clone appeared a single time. The CDR3 reads CSVEEADGYTF. The CDR3, as DNA: TGCAGCGTTGAAGAAGCTGATGGCTACACCTTC. This chain uses TRBV29-1 with TRBJ1-2; D not certain. The V end was cut by 0 bases, the J end by 6 bases, with 5 bases between. Germline assignment: CDR1 SQVTM and CDR2 ANQGSEA. The CDR3 length is 11 residues.

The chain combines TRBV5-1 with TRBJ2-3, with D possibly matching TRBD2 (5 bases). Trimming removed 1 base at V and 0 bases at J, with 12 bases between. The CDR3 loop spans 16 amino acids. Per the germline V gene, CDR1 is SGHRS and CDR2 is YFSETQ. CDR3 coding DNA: TGCGCCAGCAGCTTGTCGGGGTCCCTTAGCACAGATACGCAGTATTTT. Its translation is CASSLSGSLSTDTQYF.

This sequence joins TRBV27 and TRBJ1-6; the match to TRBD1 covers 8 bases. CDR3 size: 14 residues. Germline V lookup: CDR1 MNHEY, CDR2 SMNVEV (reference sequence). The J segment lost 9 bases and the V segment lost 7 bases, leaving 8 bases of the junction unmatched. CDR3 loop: CASNFQGAGSPLHF. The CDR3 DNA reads TGTGCCAGCAACTTCCAGGGGGCTGGTTCACCCCTCCACTTT.

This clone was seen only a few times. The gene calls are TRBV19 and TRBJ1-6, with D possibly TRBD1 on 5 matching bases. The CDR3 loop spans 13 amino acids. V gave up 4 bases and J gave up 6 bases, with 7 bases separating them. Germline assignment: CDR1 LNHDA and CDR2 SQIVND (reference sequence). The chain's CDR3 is CASSTGGNSPLHF. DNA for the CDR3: TGTGCCAGTAGTACCGGGGGTAATTCACCCCTCCACTTT.

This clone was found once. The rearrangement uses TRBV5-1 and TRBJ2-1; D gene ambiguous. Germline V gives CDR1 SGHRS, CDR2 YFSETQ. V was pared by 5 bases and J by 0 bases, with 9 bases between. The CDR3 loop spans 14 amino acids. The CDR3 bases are TGCGCCAGCAGAATGGAGAGCTCCTACAATGAGCAGTTCTTC. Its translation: CASRMESSYNEQFF.

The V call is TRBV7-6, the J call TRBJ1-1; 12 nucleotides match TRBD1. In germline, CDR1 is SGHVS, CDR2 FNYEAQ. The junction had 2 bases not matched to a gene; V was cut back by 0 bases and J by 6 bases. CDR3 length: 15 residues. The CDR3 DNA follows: TGTGCCAGCAGCTTAGCGGGACAGGGGGCTTCTGAAGCTTTCTTT. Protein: CASSLAGQGASEAFF.

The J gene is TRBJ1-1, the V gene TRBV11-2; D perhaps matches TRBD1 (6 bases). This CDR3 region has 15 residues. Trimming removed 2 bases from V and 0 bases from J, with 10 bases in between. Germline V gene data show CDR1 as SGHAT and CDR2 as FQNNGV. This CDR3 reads CASSLRGGMNTEAFF. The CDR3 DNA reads TGTGCCAGCAGCTTAAGGGGGGGAATGAACACTGAAGCTTTCTTT.

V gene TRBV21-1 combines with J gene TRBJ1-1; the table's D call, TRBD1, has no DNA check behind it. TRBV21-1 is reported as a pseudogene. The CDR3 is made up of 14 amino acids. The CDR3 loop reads CASSKAQGGTEAFF. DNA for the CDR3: TGTGCCAGCAGCAAAGCACAGGGGGGCACTGAAGCTTTCTTT.

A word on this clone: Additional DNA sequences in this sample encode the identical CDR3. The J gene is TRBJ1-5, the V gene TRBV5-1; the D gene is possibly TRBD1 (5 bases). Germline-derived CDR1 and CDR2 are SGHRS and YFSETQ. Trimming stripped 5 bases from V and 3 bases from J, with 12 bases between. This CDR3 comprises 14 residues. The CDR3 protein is CASSLDSPNQPQHF. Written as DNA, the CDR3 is TGCGCCAGCAGTCTCGACAGCCCCAATCAGCCCCAGCATTTT.

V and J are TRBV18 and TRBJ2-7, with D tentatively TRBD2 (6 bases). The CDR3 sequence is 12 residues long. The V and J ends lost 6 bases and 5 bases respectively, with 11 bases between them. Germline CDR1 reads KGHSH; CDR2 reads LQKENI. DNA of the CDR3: TGTGCCAGCTCTCTAGGAGGGGACGAGCAGTACTTC. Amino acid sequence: CASSLGGDEQYF. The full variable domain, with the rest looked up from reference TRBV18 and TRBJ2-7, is NAGVMQNPRHLVRRRGQEARLRCSPMKGHSHVYWYRQLPEEGLKFMVYLQKENIIDESGMPKERFSAEFPKEGPSILRIQQVVRGDSAAYFCASSLGGDEQYFGPGTRLTVT.

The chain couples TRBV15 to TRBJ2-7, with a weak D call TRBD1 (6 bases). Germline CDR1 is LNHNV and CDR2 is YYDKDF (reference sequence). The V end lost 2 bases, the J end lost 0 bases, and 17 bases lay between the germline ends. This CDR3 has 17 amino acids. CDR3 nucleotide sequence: TGTGCCACCAGCAGACCTAGGCTCGACAGGCGCTCCTACGAGCAGTACTTC. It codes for CATSRPRLDRRSYEQYF.

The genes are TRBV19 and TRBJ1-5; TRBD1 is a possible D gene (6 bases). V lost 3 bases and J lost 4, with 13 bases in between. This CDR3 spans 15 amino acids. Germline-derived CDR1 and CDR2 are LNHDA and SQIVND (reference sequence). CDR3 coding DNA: TGTGCCAGTAGTATGGTCACAGGGTTTAATCAGCCCCAGCATTTT. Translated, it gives CASSMVTGFNQPQHF. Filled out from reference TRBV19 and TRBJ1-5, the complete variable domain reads DGGITQSPKYLFRKEGQNVTLSCEQNLNHDAMYWYRQDPGQGLRLIYYSQIVNDFQKGDIAEGYSVSREKKESFPLTVTSAQKNPTAFYLCASSMVTGFNQPQHFGDGTRLSIL.

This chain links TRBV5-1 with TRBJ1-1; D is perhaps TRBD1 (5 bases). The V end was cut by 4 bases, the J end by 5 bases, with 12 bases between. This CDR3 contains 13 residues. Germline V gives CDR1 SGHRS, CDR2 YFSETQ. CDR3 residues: CASSGEGWTEAFF. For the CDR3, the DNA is TGCGCCAGCAGCGGGGAGGGGTGGACTGAAGCTTTCTTT.

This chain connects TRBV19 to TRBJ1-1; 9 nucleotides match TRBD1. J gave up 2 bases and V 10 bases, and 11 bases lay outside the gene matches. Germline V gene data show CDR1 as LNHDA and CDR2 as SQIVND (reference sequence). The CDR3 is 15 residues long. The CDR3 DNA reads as TGTGCCACTAAAACAGGGGGCGCCCACAACACTGAAGCTTTCTTT. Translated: CATKTGGAHNTEAFF.

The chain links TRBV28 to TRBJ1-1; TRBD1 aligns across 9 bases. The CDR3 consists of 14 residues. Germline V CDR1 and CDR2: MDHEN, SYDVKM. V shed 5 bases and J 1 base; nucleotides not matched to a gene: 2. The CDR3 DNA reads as TGTGCCAGCAGTACACAGGGGGCGAACACTGAAGCTTTCTTT. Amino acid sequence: CASSTQGANTEAFF.

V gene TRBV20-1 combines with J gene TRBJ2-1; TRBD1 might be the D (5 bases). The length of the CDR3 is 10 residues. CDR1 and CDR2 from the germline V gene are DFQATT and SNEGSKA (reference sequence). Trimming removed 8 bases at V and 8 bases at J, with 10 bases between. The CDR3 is CSRPRDEQFF. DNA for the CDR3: TGCAGTCGCCCCAGGGATGAGCAGTTCTTC.

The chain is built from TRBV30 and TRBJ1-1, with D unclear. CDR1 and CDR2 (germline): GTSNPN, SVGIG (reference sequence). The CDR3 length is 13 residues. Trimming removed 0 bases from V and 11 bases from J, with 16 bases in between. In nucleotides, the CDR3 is TGTGCCTGGAGTGTAATTCCTTGGTTGGGCGCTTTCTTT. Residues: CAWSVIPWLGAFF.

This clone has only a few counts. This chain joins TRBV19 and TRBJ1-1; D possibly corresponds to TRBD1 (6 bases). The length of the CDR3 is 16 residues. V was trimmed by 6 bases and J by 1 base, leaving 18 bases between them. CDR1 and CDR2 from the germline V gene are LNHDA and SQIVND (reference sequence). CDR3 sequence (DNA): TGTGCCAGTAGCACAGGGTCAGTAGGGCAGAACACTGAAGCTTTCTTT. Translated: CASSTGSVGQNTEAFF.

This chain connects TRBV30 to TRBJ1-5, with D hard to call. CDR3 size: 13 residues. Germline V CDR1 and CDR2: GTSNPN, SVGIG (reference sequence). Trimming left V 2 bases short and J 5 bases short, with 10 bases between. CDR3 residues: CAWSPGRHQPQHF. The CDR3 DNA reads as TGTGCCTGGAGTCCGGGGAGACATCAGCCCCAGCATTTT. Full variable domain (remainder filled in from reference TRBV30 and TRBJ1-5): SQTIHQWPATLVQPVGSPLSLECTVEGTSNPNLYWYRQAAGRGLQLLFYSVGIGQISSEVPQNLSASRPQDRQFILSSKKLLLSDSGFYLCAWSPGRHQPQHFGDGTRLSIL.

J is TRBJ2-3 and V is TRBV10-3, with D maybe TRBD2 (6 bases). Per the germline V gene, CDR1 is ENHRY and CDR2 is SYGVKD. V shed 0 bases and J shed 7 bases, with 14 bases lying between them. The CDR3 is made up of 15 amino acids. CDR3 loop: CAISESRGLGNTQYF. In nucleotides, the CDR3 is TGTGCCATCAGTGAGTCGAGGGGACTGGGAAATACGCAGTATTTT.

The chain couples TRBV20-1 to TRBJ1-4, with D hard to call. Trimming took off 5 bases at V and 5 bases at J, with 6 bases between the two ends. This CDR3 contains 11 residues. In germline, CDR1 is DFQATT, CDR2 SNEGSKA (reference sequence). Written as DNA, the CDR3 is TGCAGTGCTGGGCCAAATGAAAAACTGTTTTTT. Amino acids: CSAGPNEKLFF.